These 31 T cell receptor beta chains were all obtained from the same sample, sequenced in a study of blood T cells in healthy people across ages. Next came a second PCR, run for roughly 6 to 11 cycles, which used a sample-barcoded 5' primer along with a J-beta primer mix. TCRdb called the 5' RACE reads again in MiXCR, with one record for every CDR3 protein. The data contain more than 800,000 distinct CDR3 sequences, over 35% of them singletons. Sequencing was performed on blood. Receptor source: a woman aged 55-70 years in good health.

This clonotype was seen a few times. This rearrangement joins TRBV6-4 to TRBJ2-1; 9 bases align to TRBD2. V gave up 1 base and J gave up 9 bases; unmatched junction bases: 13. This CDR3 spans 17 amino acids. Germline-derived CDR1 and CDR2 are MRHNA and SNTAGT. The CDR3 sequence: CASSDLRLAEASGEQFF. The CDR3 DNA is TGTGCCAGCAGTGACTTACGACTAGCGGAGGCATCTGGTGAGCAGTTCTTC.

V gene TRBV7-2 combines with J gene TRBJ2-1; D not certain. CDR3 length: 12 residues. V lost 3 bases, J lost 7 bases, and 7 bases lay in between. CDR1 SGHTA and CDR2 FQGNSA come from the germline V gene. This CDR3 is CASSFNTNEQFF. CDR3 nucleotide sequence: TGTGCCAGCAGCTTCAACACAAATGAGCAGTTCTTC. The full variable domain, rest sourced from reference TRBV7-2 and TRBJ2-1, is GAGVSQSPSNKVTEKGKDVELRCDPISGHTALYWYRQSLGQGLEFLIYFQGNSAPDKSGLPSDRFSAERTGGSVSTLTIQRTQQEDSAVYLCASSFNTNEQFFGPGTRLTVL.

The chain carries TRBV14 and TRBJ2-1; D is ambiguous. Trimming shortened V by 2 bases and J by 3 bases, and 8 bases separated the two germline ends. This CDR3 is built from 14 residues. Per the germline V gene, CDR1 is SGHDN and CDR2 is FVKESK. The chain's CDR3 is CASSQIQLYNEQFF. As DNA, the CDR3 is TGTGCCAGCAGCCAAATACAGCTCTACAATGAGCAGTTCTTC.

This clonotype was counted ten times or more. This chain connects TRBV29-1 to TRBJ2-7; D is ambiguous. Per germline, CDR1 SQVTM and CDR2 ANQGSEA. V was trimmed by 4 bases and J by 10 bases, leaving 11 bases between them. The CDR3 loop spans 10 amino acids. CDR3 sequence (DNA): TGCAGCGTTGGTAGGGATCCCCAGTACTTC. It specifies CSVGRDPQYF.

This clonotype has only a few counts. The CDR3 sequence is CASQLAPSVDTQYF. The CDR3 DNA reads as TGTGCCAGCCAGCTTGCCCCTAGCGTAGATACGCAGTATTTT. The chain uses TRBV2 and TRBJ2-3; TRBD2 might be the D (6 bases). This CDR3 contains 14 residues. V lost 8 bases and J lost 5, with 17 bases in between. The V gene's germline CDR1 is SNHLY and CDR2 FYNNEI.

The chain combines TRBV29-1 with TRBJ2-1; D gene unclear. Germline loops: CDR1 SQVTM, CDR2 ANQGSEA. V was cut by 6 bases and J by 13 bases, with 25 bases left in between. CDR3 length: 14 residues. The CDR3 loop reads CSVSRAGVGETQFF. The CDR3, as DNA: TGCAGCGTCTCAAGAGCTGGAGTTGGAGAGACCCAGTTCTTC.

The gene calls are TRBV20-1 and TRBJ2-1; D unclear. The end of the DNA aligns better with TRBJ2-7, so the J call may be wrong. The germline CDR1 and CDR2 sequences are DFQATT and SNEGSKA (reference sequence). This CDR3 spans 15 amino acids. CDR3 DNA sequence: TGCAGTGCTAGAGTTAGCAGATACAACTACAATGAGCAGTACTTC. Encoded protein: CSARVSRYNYNEQYF.

V usage is TRBV25-1 and J usage is TRBJ2-2; D remains unclear. Trimming removed 5 bases from V and 7 bases from J, with 8 bases in between. CDR3 length: 12 residues. The V gene's germline CDR1 is MGHDK and CDR2 SYGVNS. The CDR3 DNA reads as TGTGCCAGCAGTATAGCTGTCGGGGAGCTGTTTTTT. Translating it yields CASSIAVGELFF.

This clonotype has just a few counts. This chain uses TRBV20-1 with TRBJ2-7, with 7 bases identical to TRBD2. This CDR3 has 13 amino acids. The V gene end was trimmed by 0 bases and the J gene end by 4 bases; junction bases not matched to a gene: 3. Germline loops: CDR1 DFQATT, CDR2 SNEGSKA (reference sequence). CDR3 region: CSARERGRYEQYF. CDR3 DNA sequence: TGCAGTGCTAGAGAGCGGGGGAGGTACGAGCAGTACTTC.

This clonotype was seen a few times. V usage is TRBV28 and J usage is TRBJ2-1, with unresolved D. CDR3 size: 12 residues. Trimming pared 1 base from V and 12 bases from J, leaving 10 bases between. Germline CDR1 reads MDHEN; CDR2 reads SYDVKM. The CDR3 bases are TGTGCCAGCAGTTTATATGCCCAGCGGCAGTTCTTC. Encoded protein: CASSLYAQRQFF.

This chain links TRBV6-1 with TRBJ2-5; TRBD1 matches at 9 bases. TRBJ2-7 matches the DNA end more closely, so the J call is doubtful. The CDR3 is 14 amino acids. CDR1 MNHNS and CDR2 SASEGT come from the germline V gene. CDR3 sequence reads: CASSEVGQGYEQYF. The CDR3 nucleotides read TGTGCCAGCAGTGAAGTGGGACAGGGCTACGAGCAGTACTTC.

The CDR3 bases are TGTGCCAGCAGCCCCCAGACAGACCACAATGAGCAGTTCTTC. Translation: CASSPQTDHNEQFF. J is TRBJ2-1 and V is TRBV4-2; D may be TRBD1 (5 bases). Germline V lookup: CDR1 LGHNA, CDR2 YNFKEQ. Trimming took 4 bases from V and 5 from J, leaving 12 bases between them. This CDR3 is 14 amino acids long.

This chain joins TRBV6-2 or TRBV6-3 and TRBJ1-6; D is undetermined. V lost 2 bases and J lost 4, with 6 bases in between. Per the germline V gene, CDR1 is MNHEY and CDR2 is SVGEGT. This CDR3 contains 14 residues. CDR3 in amino acids: CASSYERYNSPLHF. DNA of the CDR3: TGTGCCAGCAGTTACGAGCGGTATAATTCACCCCTCCACTTT.

The rearrangement links TRBV28 to TRBJ2-7; D remains unclear. Trimming pared 1 base from V and 2 bases from J, leaving 3 bases between. Germline V lookup: CDR1 MDHEN, CDR2 SYDVKM. This CDR3 contains 12 residues. DNA of the CDR3: TGTGCCAGCAGTTTATACCCCTACGAGCAGTACTTC. Encoded protein: CASSLYPYEQYF.

The chain carries TRBV9 and TRBJ2-3; D is ambiguous. This CDR3 comprises 17 residues. V gave up 4 bases and J gave up 0 bases, with 18 bases separating them. In germline, CDR1 is SGDLS, CDR2 YYNGEE. The DNA of the CDR3 is TGTGCCAGCAGCACCGTAGGGTCGTTGACCAGCACAGATACGCAGTATTTT. Its translation: CASSTVGSLTSTDTQYF.

J is TRBJ1-4 and V is TRBV4-1; 7 nucleotides align to TRBD1. The CDR3 consists of 17 residues. Germline V CDR1 and CDR2: MGHRA, YSYEKL. J gave up 5 bases and V 0 bases, and 9 bases lay outside the gene matches. CDR3 bases: TGCGCCAGCAGCCAAGATGACAGGGCGAGCGGGAATGAAAAACTGTTTTTT. Amino acids: CASSQDDRASGNEKLFF.

The table lists this clonotype with a few counts. The chain links TRBV6-5 to TRBJ2-1; D remains ambiguous. The CDR3 loop spans 11 amino acids. Germline assignment: CDR1 MNHEY and CDR2 SVGAGI. V gave up 2 bases and J gave up 8 bases, with 4 bases separating them. The CDR3 sequence: CASSYMDEQFF. The CDR3 nucleotides read TGTGCCAGCAGTTACATGGATGAGCAGTTCTTC.

The table lists this clonotype with a count of one. This chain joins TRBV20-1 and TRBJ2-2; tentatively, D is TRBD2 (6 bases). Germline V gene sequence: CDR1 DFQATT, CDR2 SNEGSKA (reference sequence). Between the trimmed V and J ends, which lost 0 bases and 7 bases, there was a span of 15 bases. This CDR3 is 15 amino acids long. This CDR3 is CSARESGRPHGELFF. CDR3 sequence (DNA): TGCAGTGCTAGAGAGTCCGGGAGACCCCACGGGGAGCTGTTTTTT.

This clonotype was recorded a few times. The rearrangement uses TRBV27 and TRBJ2-7; D uncertain. The CDR3 runs to 13 residues. Germline assignment: CDR1 MNHEY and CDR2 SMNVEV (reference sequence). V lost 4 bases and J 3 bases, leaving 10 bases between the germline ends. The CDR3 nucleotides are TGTGCCAGCAGTTGGGGTCTCTACTACGAGCAGTACTTC. As protein: CASSWGLYYEQYF.

The chain joins TRBV13 to TRBJ2-1, with 10 bases aligning to TRBD2. Germline CDR1 and CDR2: PRHDT and FYEKMQ (reference sequence). After removal of 4 bases from V and 10 bases from J, the junction contained 4 bases not matched to a gene. The CDR3 covers 13 residues. The CDR3 spells CASSSGLAVEQFF. Written as DNA, the CDR3 is TGTGCCAGCAGCTCCGGACTAGCGGTCGAGCAGTTCTTC. The full variable domain, with the rest looked up from reference TRBV13 and TRBJ2-1, is AAGVIQSPRHLIKEKRETATLKCYPIPRHDTVYWYQQGPGQDPQFLISFYEKMQSDKGSIPDRFSAQQFSDYHSELNMSSLELGDSALYFCASSSGLAVEQFFGPGTRLTVL.

The V call is TRBV21-1, the J call TRBJ2-1; the table's TRBD1 call for D was not verified on the DNA. TRBV21-1 is deemed a pseudogene. CDR3 length: 14 amino acids. CDR3 nucleotide sequence: TGTGCCAGCAGCAAAGACGGGAAGCCTGATGAGCAGTTCTTC. Encoded protein: CASSKDGKPDEQFF.

This chain uses TRBV10-3 with TRBJ1-5; 7 bases are shared with TRBD1. The length of the CDR3 is 14 residues. In germline, CDR1 is ENHRY, CDR2 SYGVKD. The trim removed 4 bases at V and 3 bases at J, leaving 3 bases unmatched. CDR3 in amino acids: CAISGDSYNQPQHF. The CDR3 DNA is TGTGCCATCAGTGGGGACAGCTACAATCAGCCCCAGCATTTT.

This clonotype was seen a few times. The chain has TRBV7-9 and TRBJ2-3; TRBD2 matches at 8 bases. This CDR3 has 19 residues. Germline-derived CDR1 and CDR2 are SEHNR and FQNEAQ (reference sequence). Unmatched junction bases numbered 16, after V lost 5 bases and J lost 0 bases. CDR3 nucleotide sequence: TGTGCCAGCAGCGGAGAGTCGGTGCCGGGAGGGCCGAGCACAGATACGCAGTATTTT. This encodes CASSGESVPGGPSTDTQYF.

This sequence joins TRBV29-1 and TRBJ2-1; 7 bases are shared with TRBD1. The V and J ends lost 2 bases and 2 bases, in that order; junction bases with no gene match: 9. The CDR3 is 16 residues long. CDR1 and CDR2 from the germline V gene are SQVTM and ANQGSEA. CDR3 nucleotides: TGCAGCGTTGAACTGAAACAGGGGATTACCTACAATGAGCAGTTCTTC. Protein sequence: CSVELKQGITYNEQFF.

The rearrangement uses TRBV6-2 or TRBV6-3 and TRBJ1-2; D might be TRBD1 (6 bases). The length of the CDR3 is 12 residues. Trimming stripped 6 bases from V and 7 bases from J, with 12 bases between. Germline CDR1 reads MNHEY; CDR2 reads SVGEGT. The CDR3 sequence: CASSLGQSGYTF. Here the CDR3 DNA reads TGTGCCAGCAGCCTGGGACAATCTGGCTACACCTTC.

A few counts support this clonotype. Mismatch with germline at one junction end may stem from a read error. The rearrangement uses TRBV12-3 or TRBV12-4 and TRBJ2-5; the match to TRBD1 covers 10 bases. The J call could be wrong; TRBJ2-7 is a better fit for the DNA end. This CDR3 region has 15 residues. CDR3: CASSFATGGSHEQYF. CDR3 in DNA: TGTGCCAGCAGTTTTGCGACAGGGGGCTCCCACGAGCAGTACTTC.

This chain connects TRBV10-3 to TRBJ1-5; 9 bases agree with TRBD1. The V gene end was trimmed by 0 bases and the J gene end by 3 bases; junction bases not matched to a gene: 3. Germline lookup yields CDR1 ENHRY and CDR2 SYGVKD. The CDR3 covers 16 residues. CDR3 sequence (DNA): TGTGCCATCAGTGAGTCGGACAGGGGAATCAATCAGCCCCAGCATTTT. The encoded protein is CAISESDRGINQPQHF.

For this clonotype: A much bigger clone sits one base away, suggesting this may be a read error. The chain recombines TRBV10-3 with TRBJ1-2; the D gene is possibly TRBD1 (5 bases). Germline V CDR1 and CDR2: ENHRY, SYGVKD. This CDR3 is built from 17 residues. The ends were cut back, 2 bases at V and 2 bases at J, with 18 bases in the middle. In nucleotides, the CDR3 is TGTGCCATCAGTGAGCCAACCGCTTGCAGGGAGAACTATGGCTACACCTTC. Translating gives CAISEPTACRENYGYTF.

The chain employs TRBV13 and TRBJ2-2; 8 bases match TRBD1. The junction had 5 bases not matched to a gene; V was cut back by 2 bases and J by 3 bases. Germline CDR1 PRHDT, CDR2 FYEKMQ (reference sequence). The length of the CDR3 is 16 residues. The CDR3 coding sequence is TGTGCCAGCAGCTTACCAGGACAGGGTGACACCGGGGAGCTGTTTTTT. Translating it yields CASSLPGQGDTGELFF.

Worth noting for this clonotype: A read error may be the cause here, since a much bigger clone is one base away. The V and J genes are TRBV27 and TRBJ1-2; 10 positions match TRBD1. J was trimmed by 4 bases and V by 3 bases; bases with no gene match: 8. The CDR3 runs 16 residues. Germline CDR1 MNHEY, CDR2 SMNVEV (reference sequence). This CDR3 is CASSLSQGQGIYGYTF. The DNA for the CDR3 is TGTGCCAGCAGTTTGTCCCAGGGACAGGGGATCTATGGCTACACCTTC.

This clonotype was counted only a few times. CDR3 sequence: CASSVSGVLTF. CDR3 DNA sequence: TGTGCCAGCAGTGTGTCAGGCGTCCTGACTTTC. This chain connects TRBV2 to TRBJ2-6; no definite D call. Trimming removed 4 bases at V and 12 bases at J, with 7 bases between. From germline, CDR1 is SNHLY and CDR2 FYNNEI. The CDR3 covers 11 residues.